There are many counts of the clone carrying this T cell receptor beta chain. These data originate in a study of tumor-infiltrating lymphocytes in primary liver carcinoma. The authors took blood RNA from unsorted whole blood and also extracted germline DNA. Using a constant-region primer together with ProtoScript II reverse transcriptase, TCR beta cDNA was made from roughly 540 ng of total RNA. Employing slightly modified ARM-PCR, three nested multiplex PCR rounds were run, and these gave rise to the TCR beta libraries. It was with TRBV1-TRBV30 forward primers and a C-beta reverse primer that the first two PCR rounds were run, at 10 to 11 cycles each. In TCRdb, the multiplex PCR reads were re-called with MiXCR into one record per CDR3 protein. The table has approximately 330,000 distinct CDR3 sequences, less than 65% seen once; the top ten hold 5.5% to 8%. The J segment lost 6 bases and the V segment lost 2 bases, leaving 2 bases of the junction unmatched. The CDR3 is 13 amino acids. Germline values: CDR1 WNHNN, CDR2 SYGVQD (reference sequence).

Specimen: peripheral blood. This chain joins TRBV10-1 and TRBJ1-1; 8 bases are shared with TRBD1. This clonotype was sampled from a man between 40 and 49 years old with primary liver carcinoma and hepatitis B virus infection. This CDR3 reads CASSEQGAAEAFF. The DNA of the CDR3 is TGCGCCAGCAGTGAGCAGGGGGCAGCTGAAGCTTTCTTT.